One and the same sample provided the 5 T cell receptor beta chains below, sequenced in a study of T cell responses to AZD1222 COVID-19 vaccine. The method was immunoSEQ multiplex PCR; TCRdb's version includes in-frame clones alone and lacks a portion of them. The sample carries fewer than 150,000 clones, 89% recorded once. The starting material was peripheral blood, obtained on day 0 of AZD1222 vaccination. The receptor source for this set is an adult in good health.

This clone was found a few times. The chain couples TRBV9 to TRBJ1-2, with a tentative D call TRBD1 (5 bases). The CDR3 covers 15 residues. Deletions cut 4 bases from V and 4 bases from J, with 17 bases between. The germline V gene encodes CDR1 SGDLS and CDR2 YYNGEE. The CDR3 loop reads CASSPSQGSIYGYTF. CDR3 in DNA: TGTGCCAGCAGCCCCAGTCAGGGAAGTATCTATGGCTACACCTTC.

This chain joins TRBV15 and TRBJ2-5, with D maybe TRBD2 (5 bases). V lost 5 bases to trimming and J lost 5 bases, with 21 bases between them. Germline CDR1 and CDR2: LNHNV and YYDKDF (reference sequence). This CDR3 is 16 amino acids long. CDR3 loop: CATSLRPGRTGETQYF. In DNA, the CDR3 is TGTGCCACCAGCTTACGCCCCGGAAGGACGGGGGAGACCCAGTACTTC.

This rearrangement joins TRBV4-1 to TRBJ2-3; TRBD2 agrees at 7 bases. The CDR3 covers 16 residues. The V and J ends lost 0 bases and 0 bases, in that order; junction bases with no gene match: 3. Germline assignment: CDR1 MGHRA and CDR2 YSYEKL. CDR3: CASSQEVAGSTDTQYF. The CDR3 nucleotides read TGCGCCAGCAGCCAAGAAGTAGCGGGCAGCACAGATACGCAGTATTTT.

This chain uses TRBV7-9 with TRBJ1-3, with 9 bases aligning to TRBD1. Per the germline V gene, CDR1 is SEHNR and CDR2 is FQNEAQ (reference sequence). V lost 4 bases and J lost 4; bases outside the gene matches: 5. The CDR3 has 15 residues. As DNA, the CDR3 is TGTGCCAGCAGCTCCACAGGGGGCTCGGGAAACACCATATATTTT. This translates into CASSSTGGSGNTIYF.

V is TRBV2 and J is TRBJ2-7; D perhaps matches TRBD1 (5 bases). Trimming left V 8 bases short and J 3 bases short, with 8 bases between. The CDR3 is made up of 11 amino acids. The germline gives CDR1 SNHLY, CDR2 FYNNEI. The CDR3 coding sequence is TGTGCCAGCGGACAACTCTACGAGCAGTACTTC. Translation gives CASGQLYEQYF.